The rows below give T cell receptor beta chains drawn from one sample of a study of T cells in Graves' hyperthyroidism and ophthalmopathy. TCRdb re-called the multiplex PCR reads with MiXCR, one entry per CDR3 protein. The sample consists of 300,000 to 450,000 distinct CDR3 sequences, approximately 25% of them appearing once. The sample taken for sequencing was blood. The receptors come from a middle-aged man with Graves' hyperthyroidism. Both conserved end residues are part of each CDR3. Each record gives: V gene, clone size, J gene, D gene, CDR3 protein, CDR3 DNA. A D gene is named only where the DNA matches it firmly. Part of the rows lack a size; the others show once, few, many or a class for expanded clones.

V gene: TRBV18
clone size: -
J gene: TRBJ1-1
D gene: -
CDR3 protein: CASSPEQGGETEAFF
CDR3 DNA: TGTGCCAGCTCACCAGAACAAGGGGGTGAAACTGAAGCTTTCTTT

V gene: TRBV7-2
clone size: few
J gene: TRBJ2-2
D gene: -
CDR3 protein: CASSLFGGNTGELFF
CDR3 DNA: TGTGCCAGCAGCTTATTCGGTGGAAACACCGGGGAGCTGTTTTTT

V gene: TRBV14
clone size: -
J gene: TRBJ2-2
D gene: TRBD2
CDR3 protein: CASSHGSGSFTGELFF
CDR3 DNA: TGTGCCAGCAGCCATGGTAGCGGGAGTTTCACCGGGGAGCTGTTTTTT

V gene: TRBV29-1
clone size: -
J gene: TRBJ2-7
D gene: TRBD2
CDR3 protein: CSVEGLDRAVGQYF
CDR3 DNA: TGCAGCGTTGAGGGACTAGATCGAGCGGTCGGGCAGTACTTC

V gene: TRBV10-3
clone size: few
J gene: TRBJ2-7
D gene: TRBD2
CDR3 protein: CAISDLAGGEQYF
CDR3 DNA: TGTGCCATCAGTGATTTAGCGGGAGGCGAGCAGTACTTC

V gene: TRBV7-8
clone size: many
J gene: TRBJ2-7
D gene: TRBD2
CDR3 protein: CASSVTSVGEQYF
CDR3 DNA: TGTGCCAGCAGCGTGACTAGCGTGGGCGAGCAGTACTTC

V gene: TRBV12-3/TRBV12-4
clone size: many
J gene: TRBJ2-1
D gene: -
CDR3 protein: CASSFAGSYNEQFF
CDR3 DNA: TGTGCCAGCAGTTTTGCCGGCTCCTACAATGAGCAGTTCTTC

V gene: TRBV28
clone size: -
J gene: TRBJ2-3
D gene: TRBD2
CDR3 protein: CASSLVALAGGTDTQYF
CDR3 DNA: TGTGCCAGCAGTTTGGTCGCACTAGCGGGGGGCACAGATACGCAGTATTTT

V gene: TRBV11-2
clone size: few
J gene: TRBJ2-1
D gene: -
CDR3 protein: CASSLAPSNYNEQFF
CDR3 DNA: TGTGCCAGCAGCTTAGCACCTAGCAACTACAATGAGCAGTTCTTC

V gene: TRBV7-9
clone size: -
J gene: TRBJ1-1
D gene: -
CDR3 protein: CASSRQRGDTEAFF
CDR3 DNA: TGTGCCAGCAGCCGGCAACGGGGGGACACTGAAGCTTTCTTT